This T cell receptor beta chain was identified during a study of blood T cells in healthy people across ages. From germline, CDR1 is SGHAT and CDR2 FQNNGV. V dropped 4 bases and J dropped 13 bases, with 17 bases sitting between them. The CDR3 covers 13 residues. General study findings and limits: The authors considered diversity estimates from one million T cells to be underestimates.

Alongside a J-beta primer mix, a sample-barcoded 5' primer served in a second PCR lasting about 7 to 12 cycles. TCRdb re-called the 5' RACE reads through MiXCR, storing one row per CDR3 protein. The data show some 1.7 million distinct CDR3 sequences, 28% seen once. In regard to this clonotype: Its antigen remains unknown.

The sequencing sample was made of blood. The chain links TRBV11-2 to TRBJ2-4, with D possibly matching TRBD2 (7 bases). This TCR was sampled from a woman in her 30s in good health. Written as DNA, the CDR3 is TGTGCCAGCAGCTGGGGGGGCCAGAATGAGCAGTACTTC. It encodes CASSWGGQNEQYF.